In this sample, the clone carrying this TCR beta chain turned up a few times. Its matching antigen is unknown. Germline lookup yields CDR1 SGHKS and CDR2 YYEKEE (reference sequence). There are 12 residues in the CDR3. V gave up 0 bases and J gave up 12 bases, with 9 bases separating them. The data originate from a study of CD8+CD57+ T cells in acquired aplastic anemia. Study-level background: Sorted CD4+ and CD8+ cells yielded around 3 ug of DNA on average.

Study conclusions and caveats: Any difference that existed in CD8+ Simpson's diversity between patients and controls was not significant. There were 25 to 35 CD8+ CDR3 sequences that occurred in both patients and controls.

According to the study, genomic DNA was the template for TCR beta VDJ and CDR3 profiling. MiXCR, run by TCRdb on the reads, gives a single entry per CDR3 protein. The repertoire holds 86,000 or so distinct CDR3 sequences, with under 50% as singletons. V gene TRBV5-5 combines with J gene TRBJ1-4; D remains unclear. Sequencing was done on a sample of sorted CD4+, CD8+, or CD8+CD57+ T cells (not recorded which) from PBMCs. The clonotype comes from a human donor in good health, serving as a control. The CDR3 here is CASSLVGEQLFF. The CDR3 DNA follows: TGTGCCAGCAGCTTGGTTGGGGAACAACTGTTTTTT. Complete variable domain (other parts from reference TRBV5-5 and TRBJ1-4): DAGVTQSPTHLIKTRGQQVTLRCSPISGHKSVSWYQQVLGQGPQFIFQYYEKEERGRGNFPDRFSARQFPNYSSELNVNALLLGDSALYLCASSLVGEQLFFGSGTQLSVL.